The clone carrying this T cell receptor (beta chain) turned up a few times. Its antigen is not known. This sample is part of a study of cytomegalovirus exposure and HLA in healthy donors. Study observations and caveats: Among TCR sequences, most were rare, though some public TCRs appeared in many donors. The productive fraction for most TCR beta V segments was about 87% or about 30% in an earlier analysis.

Primers included in the PCR were 60 Vbeta and 13 Jbeta primers. Generated by immunoSEQ multiplex PCR, the TCRdb table keeps only in-frame clones and is missing some. The table shows 90,000 to 120,000 clones, with 74% occurring only once. This CDR3 is 13 amino acids long. Germline values: CDR1 SGHRS, CDR2 YFSETQ. Between the trimmed V and J ends, which lost 5 bases and 3 bases, there was a span of 11 bases. The source is a woman aged 40 to 50 in good health and CMV-seropositive. Source material: PBMCs. The V gene is TRBV5-1, the J gene TRBJ1-2; a possible D gene is TRBD1 (5 bases). The DNA for the CDR3 is TGCGCCAGCAGACCGCAGGGTGACTATGGCTACACCTTC. Translated, it gives CASRPQGDYGYTF.